This TCR beta chain was retrieved from a study of identical twins. TCRdb re-analysed the 5' RACE reads in MiXCR, keeping a single row per CDR3 protein. This table has some 1,600,000 distinct CDR3 sequences, roughly a third appearing once. CDR3 length equals 14 residues. Germline trimming cut 7 bases from V and 6 bases from J; bases unmatched to any gene: 9. Germline CDR1 reads MNHEY; CDR2 reads SMNVEV (reference sequence). This sequence originates from a newborn girl in good health. The rearrangement uses TRBV27 and TRBJ2-1; TRBD2 aligns across 7 bases. The material sequenced was cord blood. CDR3: CASIAGTNPNEQFF. The CDR3 DNA sequence: TGTGCCAGCATTGCCGGGACTAACCCCAATGAGCAGTTCTTC.